This TCR beta chain was recovered during a study of T-cell memory formation after mild COVID-19. Trimming removed 0 bases at V and 8 bases at J, with 12 bases between. CDR3 length equals 14 residues. Germline V gives CDR1 MGHRA, CDR2 YSYEKL. In the case of this clonotype: The antigen remains unidentified.

General study results and limits: Contracting CD4+ clones sat mainly in CM and EM; CD8+ in EMRA. Day 37-peaking second-wave clones had unconfirmed SARS-CoV-2 specificity.

TCRdb itself ran the 5' RACE reads through MiXCR, one entry per CDR3 protein. This table holds some 490,000 distinct CDR3 sequences, about 20% found once. The sequenced material came from PBMCs or a T cell subset sorted from them (not recorded which). The source is an adult woman who had mild COVID-19 (a few samples of this study predate the infection). Cell type and time point are not known. The rearrangement uses TRBV4-1 and TRBJ2-3, with D possibly being TRBD2 (5 bases). The CDR3 DNA follows: TGCGCCAGCAGCCAAGATCCAGGTGGGAGTACGCAGTATTTT. This codes for CASSQDPGGSTQYF.